The clone carrying this T cell receptor (beta chain) showed up many times. Its antigen is as yet unknown. With 0 bases removed from V and 1 base from J, the gap between germline ends came to 12 bases. Germline V CDR1 and CDR2: LGHNA, YNFKEQ. The CDR3 loop spans 16 amino acids. The PBMCs were taken from approximately 9 ml of fresh peripheral blood. RNA transcripts provided the source from which TCR beta CDR3 regions were amplified. First-round RT-PCR targeting the TCR CDR3 was performed with the HTBI primer set. MiXCR, run by TCRdb on the multiplex PCR reads, gives a single entry per CDR3 protein. The data contain roughly 240,000 distinct CDR3 sequences, over 15% of them singletons. This entry is derived from a study of T cells in Graves' hyperthyroidism and ophthalmopathy. Study-level points and caveats: The model predicted ophthalmopathy a median around 6 months before onset. Peripheral blood also featured most of the thyroid clonotypes expanded above 0.001.

The source material was blood. The chain carries TRBV4-2 and TRBJ1-1, with a weak D call TRBD1 (5 bases). This TCR was recovered from a woman under 30 with Graves' ophthalmopathy. The CDR3 spells CASSQDLQDENTEAFF. The CDR3 DNA reads as TGTGCCAGCAGCCAAGATTTACAGGATGAGAACACTGAAGCTTTCTTT.